The subject of this entry is one TCR beta chain. In the original analysis: Researchers report that nucleated cell counts were estimated from reference gene primer amplification. Using immunoSEQ multiplex PCR, the repertoire was profiled, and TCRdb retains in-frame clones only, with some absent. D and trimming were read from the DNA, whereas the V and J calls and clone size are those reported in that table. The table records 65,000 to 95,000 clones, 70% to 85% of them present only once. This entry comes from a study of blood T cell repertoires in COVID-19. The CDR3 extends over 15 amino acids. CDR1 SGHNT and CDR2 YYREEE come from the germline V gene (reference sequence). With 4 bases clipped from V and 4 bases from J, the junction kept 7 bases outside the gene matches.

The chain couples TRBV5-4 to TRBJ2-2, with 7 bases that match TRBD1. Sequenced material: peripheral blood. This clonotype was sampled from a woman between 50 and 59 years old with acute or convalescent COVID-19. CDR3 nucleotide sequence: TGTGCCAGCAGCCCAAAACAGGGGTCCACCGGGGAGCTGTTTTTT. It specifies CASSPKQGSTGELFF.